These 30 T cell receptor beta chains share one sample of origin, sequenced in a study of T cell repertoires in cytomegalovirus infection. Via MiXCR, TCRdb re-called the reads, giving one row per CDR3 protein. The sample includes some 270,000 distinct CDR3 sequences, about 18% of them seen just once. The source material was CD8+ T cells from PBMCs. The source of these receptors is a human donor in good health (CMV status not recorded). Some clones in this sample may be carry-over from other donors' samples.

This clonotype was seen more than once but under ten times. The chain employs TRBV11-2 and TRBJ2-3, with D perhaps matching TRBD1 (6 bases). Trimming removed 2 bases from V and 2 bases from J, with 17 bases in between. Germline V gene data show CDR1 as SGHAT and CDR2 as FQNNGV. The CDR3 is 17 residues long. CDR3 in DNA: TGTGCCAGCAGCTTACGGACAGAGAGAATCCCCACAGATACGCAGTATTTT. It is translated as CASSLRTERIPTDTQYF. Full variable domain (remainder filled in from reference TRBV11-2 and TRBJ2-3): EAGVAQSPRYKIIEKRQSVAFWCNPISGHATLYWYQQILGQGPKLLIQFQNNGVVDDSQLPKDRFSAERLKGVDSTLKIQPAKLEDSAVYLCASSLRTERIPTDTQYFGPGTRLTVL.

This clonotype was picked up a small number of times. The rearrangement links TRBV7-9 to TRBJ2-7, with TRBD1 identical over 7 bases. Germline V gives CDR1 SEHNR, CDR2 FQNEAQ (reference sequence). V was clipped by 3 bases and J by 5 bases; unmatched bases: 1. CDR3 length equals 12 residues. CDR3 loop: CASSFTGDEQYF. As DNA, the CDR3 is TGTGCCAGCAGCTTCACAGGGGACGAGCAGTACTTC.

This chain joins TRBV20-1 and TRBJ1-6, with D hard to call. Between the trimmed V and J ends, which lost 0 bases and 0 bases, there was a span of 12 bases. Germline assignment: CDR1 DFQATT and CDR2 SNEGSKA (reference sequence). The CDR3 extends over 17 amino acids. In DNA form, the CDR3 reads TGCAGTGCTAGAGATCGAAAGCAACGCTCCTATAATTCACCCCTCCACTTT. Protein sequence: CSARDRKQRSYNSPLHF.

V is TRBV7-9 and J is TRBJ2-1; TRBD1 matches 8 bases. The V and J ends lost 4 bases and 9 bases, in that order; junction bases with no gene match: 11. The length of the CDR3 is 15 residues. The V gene's germline CDR1 is SEHNR and CDR2 FQNEAQ (reference sequence). CDR3 protein: CASSSADQGAGEQFF. In DNA form, the CDR3 reads TGTGCCAGCAGCTCTGCCGACCAGGGGGCCGGTGAGCAGTTCTTC.

This clonotype was picked up many times. V gene TRBV7-8 combines with J gene TRBJ2-5, with 8 bases matching TRBD1. Germline V CDR1 and CDR2: SGHVS, FQNEAQ. The junction had 1 base not matched to a gene; V was cut back by 0 bases and J by 4 bases. The CDR3 sequence is 14 residues long. The CDR3: CASSLAGQGETQYF. CDR3 DNA: TGTGCCAGCAGCTTAGCCGGACAGGGAGAGACCCAGTACTTC.

This clonotype was detected ten times or more. The genes are TRBV7-2 and TRBJ2-1; D ambiguous. Germline V CDR1 and CDR2: SGHTA, FQGNSA. Between the trimmed V and J ends, which lost 4 bases and 9 bases, there was a span of 16 bases. CDR3 length: 14 residues. CDR3 bases: TGTGCCAGCAGCTCCCTGTTGGTGCGCACTGAGCAGTTCTTC. Amino acids: CASSSLLVRTEQFF. The full variable domain, with the rest looked up from reference TRBV7-2 and TRBJ2-1, is GAGVSQSPSNKVTEKGKDVELRCDPISGHTALYWYRQSLGQGLEFLIYFQGNSAPDKSGLPSDRFSAERTGGSVSTLTIQRTQQEDSAVYLCASSSLLVRTEQFFGPGTRLTVL.

The chain recombines TRBV12-5 with TRBJ2-1; D gene unclear. The CDR3 has 12 residues. CDR1 is LGHNT, CDR2 FRNRAP, per germline. The ends were cut back, 1 base at V and 6 bases at J, with 4 bases in the middle. The CDR3 sequence is CASGLGINEQFF. CDR3 DNA: TGTGCTAGTGGTTTGGGAATCAATGAGCAGTTCTTC.

Only one count was recorded for this clonotype. This chain connects TRBV20-1 to TRBJ2-1; D remains unclear. The CDR3 contains 12 residues. Germline values: CDR1 DFQATT, CDR2 SNEGSKA (reference sequence). With 0 bases removed from V and 15 bases from J, the gap between germline ends came to 15 bases. Written as DNA, the CDR3 is TGCAGTGCTAGAGACCCTCCCCGTTGGCTGTTCTTC. Its protein product is CSARDPPRWLFF.

The chain recombines TRBV27 with TRBJ2-3, with D unclear. The CDR3 covers 14 residues. V lost 0 bases and J lost 2, with 6 bases in between. Looked up from germline, CDR1 is MNHEY and CDR2 is SMNVEV (reference sequence). The CDR3 DNA is TGTGCCAGCAGTTTATCGGCTACCACAGATACGCAGTATTTT. This codes for CASSLSATTDTQYF.

This clonotype was seen repeatedly, ten times or more. This chain uses TRBV7-8 with TRBJ2-7, with TRBD1 as a possible D gene (5 bases). V was shortened by 0 bases and J by 6 bases, with 12 bases between the two germline ends. Germline V gene lookup returns CDR1 SGHVS and CDR2 FQNEAQ. This CDR3 is 14 amino acids long. This CDR3 is CASSLARTLSEQYF. For the CDR3, the DNA is TGTGCCAGCAGCTTAGCGAGGACACTCTCCGAGCAGTACTTC.

This clonotype was counted many times. The J gene is TRBJ2-1, the V gene TRBV5-4, with D tentatively TRBD1 (5 bases). The CDR3 covers 13 residues. The V and J ends lost 1 base and 7 bases respectively, with 9 bases between them. CDR1 SGHNT and CDR2 YYREEE come from the germline V gene (reference sequence). For the CDR3, the DNA is TGTGCCAGCAGCTTGCAGGGAACGAATGAGCAGTTCTTC. Residues: CASSLQGTNEQFF. Drawing the rest from reference TRBV5-4 and TRBJ2-1, the complete variable domain is ETGVTQSPTHLIKTRGQQVTLRCSSQSGHNTVSWYQQALGQGPQFIFQYYREEENGRGNFPPRFSGLQFPNYSSELNVNALELDDSALYLCASSLQGTNEQFFGPGTRLTVL.

This clonotype has just a few counts. The chain links TRBV7-2 to TRBJ1-2; 7 nucleotides agree with TRBD1. The CDR3 is 16 residues long. The J segment lost 1 base and the V segment lost 3 bases, leaving 8 bases of the junction unmatched. Germline CDR1 SGHTA, CDR2 FQGNSA. Written as DNA, the CDR3 is TGTGCCAGCAGCTTTGGACAGGAAAAGCTTAACTATGGCTACACCTTC. Its protein is CASSFGQEKLNYGYTF.

The V call is TRBV4-3, the J call TRBJ2-3; D is unclear. V gave up 1 base and J gave up 2 bases, with 13 bases separating them. The CDR3 covers 16 residues. The V gene's germline CDR1 is LGHNA and CDR2 YSLEER. In DNA, the CDR3 is TGCGCCAGCAGCCAAGGAGCCCATGATATCACAGATACGCAGTATTTT. Its protein product is CASSQGAHDITDTQYF.

This clonotype turned up a few times. This chain uses TRBV20-1 with TRBJ2-1; tentative D call: TRBD1 (6 bases). Trimming stripped 3 bases from V and 0 bases from J, with 21 bases between. Germline V lookup: CDR1 DFQATT, CDR2 SNEGSKA (reference sequence). The CDR3 runs 18 residues. In DNA form, the CDR3 reads TGCAGTGCTAGGGGGGCTCTGGTTTCTTTAAGCTCCTACAATGAGCAGTTCTTC. This sequence encodes CSARGALVSLSSYNEQFF.

In this sample, this clonotype turned up many times. The chain recombines TRBV7-8 with TRBJ1-1; D uncertain. Trimming cost V 3 bases and J 4 bases, with 6 bases left between them. From germline, CDR1 is SGHVS and CDR2 FQNEAQ. This CDR3 has 12 amino acids. The CDR3 sequence: CASSFSSTEAFF. CDR3 bases: TGTGCCAGCAGCTTCAGTTCCACTGAAGCTTTCTTT.

The V gene is TRBV4-3, the J gene TRBJ2-2, with 8 positions matching TRBD2. CDR3 length: 14 residues. V dropped 4 bases and J dropped 6; count of bases not matched to a gene: 4. The germline V gene has CDR1 LGHNA and CDR2 YSLEER. The CDR3 coding sequence is TGCGCCAGCAGCCCCGGGGGGGACGCCGGGGAGCTGTTTTTT. It specifies CASSPGGDAGELFF.

This clonotype was observed a few times. V is TRBV7-9 and J is TRBJ1-2, with D uncertain. The CDR3 runs to 18 residues. Germline lookup yields CDR1 SEHNR and CDR2 FQNEAQ (reference sequence). Deletions cut 5 bases from V and 0 bases from J, with 22 bases between. CDR3 sequence: CASSVGVNTRNPNYGYTF. The CDR3 DNA sequence: TGTGCCAGCAGCGTGGGAGTTAATACAAGGAATCCTAACTATGGCTACACCTTC.

The sample holds many counts of this clonotype. The chain has TRBV7-8 and TRBJ2-2, with 7 bases fitting TRBD2. The CDR3 covers 10 residues. Germline assignment: CDR1 SGHVS and CDR2 FQNEAQ. Trimming took 11 bases from V and 6 from J; bases not matched to a gene: 0. The CDR3 loop reads CAAGAGELFF. The CDR3 DNA reads TGTGCCGCGGGAGCCGGGGAGCTGTTTTTT.

This clonotype showed up many times. V usage is TRBV6-6 and J usage is TRBJ1-5, with D uncertain. The V end was cut by 3 bases, the J end by 3 bases, with 9 bases between. There are 14 residues in the CDR3. Germline values: CDR1 MNHNY, CDR2 SVGAGI (reference sequence). The CDR3 protein is CASSYTGINQPQHF. CDR3 bases: TGTGCCAGCAGTTATACGGGGATCAATCAGCCCCAGCATTTT.

This clonotype showed up just a few times. V is TRBV4-1 and J is TRBJ2-2; TRBD1 matches 7 bases. Germline V lookup: CDR1 MGHRA, CDR2 YSYEKL. The CDR3 has 16 amino acids. Trimming took 2 bases from V and 2 from J; bases not matched to a gene: 5. The CDR3 is CASSQFTGENTGELFF. CDR3 nucleotide sequence: TGCGCCAGCAGCCAATTTACAGGGGAAAACACCGGGGAGCTGTTTTTT.

The sample holds many counts of this clonotype. V gene TRBV7-9 combines with J gene TRBJ2-2; TRBD2 is a possible D gene (6 bases). Trimming removed 5 bases from V and 2 bases from J, with 12 bases in between. Germline V gene lookup returns CDR1 SEHNR and CDR2 FQNEAQ (reference sequence). The CDR3 has 15 amino acids. The CDR3 spells CASSGEDGNTGELFF. The CDR3 DNA reads as TGTGCCAGCAGCGGGGAGGACGGCAACACCGGGGAGCTGTTTTTT.

The rearrangement joins TRBV7-3 to TRBJ1-4, with D perhaps matching TRBD1 (5 bases). Per the germline V gene, CDR1 is SGHTA and CDR2 is FQGTGA. V lost 5 bases, J lost 6 bases, and 7 bases lay in between. The length of the CDR3 is 12 residues. The CDR3 DNA reads TGTGCCAGCAGCCCGGGGCATGAAAAACTGTTTTTT. Its protein is CASSPGHEKLFF.

This clonotype appeared many times. The chain has TRBV7-2 and TRBJ1-4; no definite D call. Germline V gene data show CDR1 as SGHTA and CDR2 as FQGNSA. The CDR3 has 13 residues. The V gene lost 5 bases and the J gene lost 5 bases, with 9 bases spanning the gap. The CDR3 DNA is TGTGCCAGCAGCCGGGTGGGGAATGAAAAACTGTTTTTT. It is translated as CASSRVGNEKLFF.

This clonotype was recorded many times. V gene TRBV7-8 combines with J gene TRBJ2-7; D possibly uses TRBD1 or TRBD2 (5 bases each). The CDR3 runs to 16 residues. CDR1 and CDR2 from the germline V gene are SGHVS and FQNEAQ. V was trimmed by 5 bases and J by 3 bases, leaving 20 bases between them. CDR3 bases: TGTGCCAGCAGCCAGGGAGCAGGGAGCAGTCTCTACGAGCAGTACTTC. Protein sequence: CASSQGAGSSLYEQYF.

This clonotype occurred a few times. This chain uses TRBV28 with TRBJ1-2; TRBD1 might be the D (5 bases). This CDR3 region has 16 residues. V lost 6 bases, J lost 4 bases, and 21 bases lay in between. Germline V gene data show CDR1 as MDHEN and CDR2 as SYDVKM. CDR3 sequence (DNA): TGTGCCAGCAGGGAGGGGACCGAAGGTCTGACCTATGGCTACACCTTC. Protein sequence: CASREGTEGLTYGYTF.

V gene TRBV28 combines with J gene TRBJ1-2; perhaps TRBD1 as D (6 bases). The ends were cut back, 8 bases at V and 2 bases at J, with 15 bases in the middle. This CDR3 comprises 14 residues. Germline-derived CDR1 and CDR2 are MDHEN and SYDVKM. CDR3 in amino acids: CASSSIQGNYGYTF. Written as DNA, the CDR3 is TGTGCCAGCTCATCGATACAGGGAAACTATGGCTACACCTTC.

This clonotype occurred many times. This chain joins TRBV10-3 and TRBJ2-2; D ambiguous. The CDR3 runs to 12 residues. Germline-derived CDR1 and CDR2 are ENHRY and SYGVKD. With 2 bases removed from V and 7 bases from J, the gap between germline ends came to 5 bases. The CDR3 DNA is TGTGCCATCAGTGAGGAACTCGGGGAGCTGTTTTTT. Translating it yields CAISEELGELFF.

For this clonotype: This may come from a read error, since a much larger clone is one base off. The J gene is TRBJ2-7, the V gene TRBV5-6; D remains unclear. Trimming removed 1 base at V and 6 bases at J, with 5 bases between. The CDR3 is made up of 11 amino acids. Germline loops: CDR1 SGHDT, CDR2 YYEEEE. The CDR3 nucleotides read TGTGCCAGCAGCTTGAGGTGCGAGCAGTACTTC. Translating it yields CASSLRCEQYF.

This clonotype was seen many times. The rearrangement joins TRBV16 to TRBJ1-5; D is unresolved. The V end was cut by 2 bases, the J end by 3 bases, with 11 bases between. The CDR3 spans 15 residues. CDR1 is KGHSY, CDR2 FQNENV, per germline. DNA for the CDR3: TGTGCCAGCAGCCAACCTTCCAGGTCCAATCAGCCCCAGCATTTT. Translation gives CASSQPSRSNQPQHF. Full variable domain (remainder filled in from reference TRBV16 and TRBJ1-5): GEEVAQTPKHLVRGEGQKAKLYCAPIKGHSYVFWYQQVLKNEFKFLISFQNENVFDETGMPKERFSAKCLPNSPCSLEIQATKLEDSAVYFCASSQPSRSNQPQHFGDGTRLSIL.

This clonotype was observed at least ten times. This chain joins TRBV7-2 and TRBJ1-1; 7 nucleotides agree with TRBD1. Trimming took 5 bases from V and 1 from J; bases not matched to a gene: 10. Germline assignment: CDR1 SGHTA and CDR2 FQGNSA. CDR3 size: 16 residues. This CDR3 reads CASSGIPRQGNTEAFF. The DNA for the CDR3 is TGTGCCAGCAGCGGAATTCCGCGACAGGGGAACACTGAAGCTTTCTTT. The full variable domain, with the rest looked up from reference TRBV7-2 and TRBJ1-1, is GAGVSQSPSNKVTEKGKDVELRCDPISGHTALYWYRQSLGQGLEFLIYFQGNSAPDKSGLPSDRFSAERTGGSVSTLTIQRTQQEDSAVYLCASSGIPRQGNTEAFFGQGTRLTVV.